This T cell receptor (beta chain) was obtained from a study of shared T cell receptors in the human thymus. Measured with immunoSEQ multiplex PCR; TCRdb has only the in-frame clones, and not every one. The sample holds 540,000 or so clones, 75% to 85% seen once. CDR1 is SEHNR, CDR2 FQNEAQ, per germline (reference sequence). V was clipped by 3 bases and J by 3 bases; unmatched bases: 12. There are 18 residues in the CDR3. This same sample was also part of a study on human thymus T cells. That report notes: Gene usage (both V and J) appeared biased in thymic and blood repertoires.

The source of this sequence is a boy in the first two years of life with a congenital heart defect. The genes are TRBV7-9 and TRBJ1-5, with 9 bases that match TRBD1. Specimen: thymocytes. Here the CDR3 reads CASSFYPKTGGDNQPQHF. In DNA, the CDR3 is TGTGCCAGCAGCTTCTACCCCAAGACAGGGGGTGACAATCAGCCCCAGCATTTT.